This T cell receptor (beta chain) derives from a study of blood T cell repertoires in COVID-19. Profiling relied on immunoSEQ multiplex PCR, and the TCRdb table lists in-frame clones only, not all of them. The table lists 120,000 to 150,000 clones, 65% to 85% of them singletons. Ages ranged from roughly 18 to 95 years, with residence in 20 to 30 US areas. During the 2 weeks before they entered the study, exposed participants had met someone with a PCR-confirmed or clinician-diagnosed COVID-19 case. Trimming took 2 bases from V and 0 from J; bases not matched to a gene: 11. Germline V CDR1 and CDR2: SGDLS, YYNGEE. This CDR3 contains 18 residues.

This receptor was taken from a woman between 50 and 59 years old who had been exposed to COVID-19. Sample: PBMCs or T cells enriched from blood (not recorded which). The chain uses TRBV9 and TRBJ2-1, with TRBD2 identical over 7 bases. The DNA of the CDR3 is TGTGCCAGCAGCGTGTTTTCTGGCGGGAGAGGCTCCTACAATGAGCAGTTCTTC. Protein: CASSVFSGGRGSYNEQFF.